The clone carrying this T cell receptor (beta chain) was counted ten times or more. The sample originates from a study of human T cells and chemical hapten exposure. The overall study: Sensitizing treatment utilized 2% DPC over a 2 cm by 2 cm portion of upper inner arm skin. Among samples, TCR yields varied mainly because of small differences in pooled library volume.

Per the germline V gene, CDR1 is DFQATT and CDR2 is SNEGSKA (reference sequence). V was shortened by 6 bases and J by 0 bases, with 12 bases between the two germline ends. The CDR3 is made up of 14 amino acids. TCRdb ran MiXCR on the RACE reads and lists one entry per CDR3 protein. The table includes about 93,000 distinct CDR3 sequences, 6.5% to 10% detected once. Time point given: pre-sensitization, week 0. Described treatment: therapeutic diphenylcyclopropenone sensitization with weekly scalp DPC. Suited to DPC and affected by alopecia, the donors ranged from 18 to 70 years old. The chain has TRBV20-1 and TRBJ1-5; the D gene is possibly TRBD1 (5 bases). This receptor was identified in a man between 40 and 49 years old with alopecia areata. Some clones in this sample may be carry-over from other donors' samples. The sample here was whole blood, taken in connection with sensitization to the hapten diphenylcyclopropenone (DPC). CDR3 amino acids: CSASRQYSNQPQHF. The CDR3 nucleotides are TGCAGTGCGTCGAGACAGTATAGCAATCAGCCCCAGCATTTT.